What follows describes a single TCR beta chain. This clonotype was seen a handful of times. No cognate antigen has been identified for it. Base qualities were left out, and no much larger clone turns up one base away. This sample was included in a study of T cell repertoires in cytomegalovirus infection (dated by TCRdb to the late 2010s). Looking at the study overall: Alongside well-studied HLA-B-restricted epitopes, the peptide stimulations were aimed at recently identified HLA-C-restricted CMV epitopes, whose presentation resists viral immunomodulation. Donor HLA type was relevant to the analysis, as public TCR beta signatures indicated carriage of CMV infection together with the matching HLA type.

What the treatment or condition label conveys for this sample: in vitro stimulation with specific CMV peptide epitopes to enrich CMV-specific T cells. Instrument on record: Illumina HiSeq 1500. TCRdb reanalyzed the raw reads on its own, using fastp at Q25 for trimming and MiXCR for clone calling, and kept in-frame beta chains. Merged by CDR3 protein, the rows form single entries marked with the most common genes and DNA. This sample gives about 770,000 distinct CDR3 sequences in total; almost 30% of them show up just once. About 12% of the sample is held by the ten biggest clonotypes. What the work shows at the level of the full study, not this receptor alone: In the ex vivo response, HLA-C-restricted CMV-specific TCR beta clonotypes were dominant, and in two of eight donors the single most frequent clonotype came from this HLA-C-restricted group. Carriers of CMV infection plus the relevant HLA type were discriminated by the cumulative frequency of public TCR beta family members in the study cohort and in an independent roughly 400-donor cohort.

The specimen was cultured CD8+ T cells from PBMCs, collected from culture after CMV antigen stimulation. This clonotype was sampled from a human donor in good health (CMV status not recorded). Some clones in this sample may be carry-over from other donors' samples.

At the DNA level, the sequence is TGTGCCAGCAGTGAAGATTGGGGTACGGGGTCCTACAATGAGCAGTTCTTC. This gives the protein CASSEDWGTGSYNEQFF. The chain joins TRBV6-1 to TRBJ2-1; possibly the D gene is TRBD2, per 5 matching bases. Looking up the germline V gene yields CDR1 MNHNS and CDR2 SASEGT. V drops 1 base and J drops 1 base, leaving 14 bases in between. Its CDR3 holds 17 amino acids, cysteine through phenylalanine. The only DNA kept is the CDR3, 51 bases in frame from the first base.